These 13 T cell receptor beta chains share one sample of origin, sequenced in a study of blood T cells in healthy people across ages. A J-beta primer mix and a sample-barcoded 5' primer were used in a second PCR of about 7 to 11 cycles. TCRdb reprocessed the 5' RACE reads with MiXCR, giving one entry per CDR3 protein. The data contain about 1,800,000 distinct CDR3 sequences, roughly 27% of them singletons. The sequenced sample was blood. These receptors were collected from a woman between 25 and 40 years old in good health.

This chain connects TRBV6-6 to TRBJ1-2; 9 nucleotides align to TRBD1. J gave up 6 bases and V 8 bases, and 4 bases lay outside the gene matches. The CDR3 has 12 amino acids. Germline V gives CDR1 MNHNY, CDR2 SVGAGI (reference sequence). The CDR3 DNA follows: TGTGCCAGCCTGGGACAGGGAAATGGCTACACCTTC. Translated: CASLGQGNGYTF.

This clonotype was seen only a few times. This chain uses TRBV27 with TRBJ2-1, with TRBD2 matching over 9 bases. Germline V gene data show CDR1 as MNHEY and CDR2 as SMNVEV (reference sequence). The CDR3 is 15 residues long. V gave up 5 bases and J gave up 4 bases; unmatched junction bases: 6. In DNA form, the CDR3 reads TGTGCCAGCAGTGAGGCTAGCGGGACATACAATGAGCAGTTCTTC. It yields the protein CASSEASGTYNEQFF.

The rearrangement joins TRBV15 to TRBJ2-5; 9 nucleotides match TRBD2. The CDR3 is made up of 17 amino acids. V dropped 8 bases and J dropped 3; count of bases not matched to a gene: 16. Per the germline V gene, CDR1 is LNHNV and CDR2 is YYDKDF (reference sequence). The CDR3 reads CATGGGANGTTKETQYF. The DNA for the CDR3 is TGTGCCACCGGCGGGGGGGCTAACGGGACAACTAAAGAGACCCAGTACTTC.

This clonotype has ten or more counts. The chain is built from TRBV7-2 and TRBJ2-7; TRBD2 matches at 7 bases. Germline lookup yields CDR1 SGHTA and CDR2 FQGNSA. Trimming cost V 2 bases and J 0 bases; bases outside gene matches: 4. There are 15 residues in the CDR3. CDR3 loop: CASSLSGVSSYEQYF. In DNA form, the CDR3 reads TGTGCCAGCAGCTTAAGCGGGGTGAGCTCCTACGAGCAGTACTTC. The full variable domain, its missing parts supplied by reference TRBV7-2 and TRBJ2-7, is GAGVSQSPSNKVTEKGKDVELRCDPISGHTALYWYRQSLGQGLEFLIYFQGNSAPDKSGLPSDRFSAERTGGSVSTLTIQRTQQEDSAVYLCASSLSGVSSYEQYFGPGTRLTVT.

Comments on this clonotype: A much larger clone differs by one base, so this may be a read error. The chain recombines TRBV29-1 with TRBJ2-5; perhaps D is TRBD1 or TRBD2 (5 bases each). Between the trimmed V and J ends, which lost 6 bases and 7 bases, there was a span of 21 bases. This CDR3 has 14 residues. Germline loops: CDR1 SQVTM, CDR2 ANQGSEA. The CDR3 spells CSVRETASRGTQYF. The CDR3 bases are TGCAGCGTCCGAGAGACAGCATCCCGGGGGACCCAGTACTTC.

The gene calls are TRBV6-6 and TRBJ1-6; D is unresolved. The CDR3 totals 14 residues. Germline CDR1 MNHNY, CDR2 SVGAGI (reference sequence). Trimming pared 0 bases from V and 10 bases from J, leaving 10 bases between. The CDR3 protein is CASSYSGGESPLHF. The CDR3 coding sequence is TGTGCCAGCAGTTACTCTGGCGGGGAATCACCCCTCCACTTT.

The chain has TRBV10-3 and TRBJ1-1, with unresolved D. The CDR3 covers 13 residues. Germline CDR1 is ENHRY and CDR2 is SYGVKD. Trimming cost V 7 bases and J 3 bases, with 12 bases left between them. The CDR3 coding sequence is TGTGCCATCAAGGTCCTAGAGGACACTGAAGCTTTCTTT. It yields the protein CAIKVLEDTEAFF.

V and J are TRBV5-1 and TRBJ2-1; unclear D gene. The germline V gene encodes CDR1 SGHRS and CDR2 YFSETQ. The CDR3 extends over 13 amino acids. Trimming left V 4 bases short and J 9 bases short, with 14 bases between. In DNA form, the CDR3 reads TGCGCCAGCAGCACACCGGAGTGCAGTGAGCAGTTCTTC. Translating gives CASSTPECSEQFF.

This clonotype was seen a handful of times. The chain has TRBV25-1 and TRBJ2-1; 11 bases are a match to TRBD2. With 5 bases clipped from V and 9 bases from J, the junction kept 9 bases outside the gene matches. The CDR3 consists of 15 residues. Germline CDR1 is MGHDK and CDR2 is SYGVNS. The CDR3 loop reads CASSQTSGIGGEQFF. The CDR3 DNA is TGTGCCAGCAGTCAGACTAGCGGGATAGGTGGTGAGCAGTTCTTC.

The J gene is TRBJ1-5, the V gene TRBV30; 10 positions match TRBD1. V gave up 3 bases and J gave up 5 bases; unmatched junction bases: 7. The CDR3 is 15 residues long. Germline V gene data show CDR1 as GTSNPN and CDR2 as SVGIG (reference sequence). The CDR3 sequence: CAWSTGGTGDQPQHF. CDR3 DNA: TGTGCCTGGAGCACGGGTGGGACAGGGGATCAGCCCCAGCATTTT. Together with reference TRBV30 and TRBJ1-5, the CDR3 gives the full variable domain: SQTIHQWPATLVQPVGSPLSLECTVEGTSNPNLYWYRQAAGRGLQLLFYSVGIGQISSEVPQNLSASRPQDRQFILSSKKLLLSDSGFYLCAWSTGGTGDQPQHFGDGTRLSIL.

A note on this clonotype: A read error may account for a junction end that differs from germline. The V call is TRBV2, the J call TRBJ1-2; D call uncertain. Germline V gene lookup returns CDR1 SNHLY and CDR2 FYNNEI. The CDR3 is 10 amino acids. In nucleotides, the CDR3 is TGTGCCAGCAGCGAATATGACTACACCTTC. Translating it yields CASSEYDYTF. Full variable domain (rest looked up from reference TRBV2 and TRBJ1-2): EPEVTQTPSHQVTQMGQEVILRCVPISNHLYFYWYRQILGQKVEFLVSFYNNEISEKSEIFDDQFSVERPDGSNFTLKIRSTKLEDSAMYFCASSEYDYTFGSGTRLTVV.

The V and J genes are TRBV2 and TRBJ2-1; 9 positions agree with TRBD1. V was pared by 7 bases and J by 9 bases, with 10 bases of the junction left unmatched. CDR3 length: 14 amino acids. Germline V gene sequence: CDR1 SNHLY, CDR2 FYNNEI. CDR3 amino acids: CASILQRTGVEQFF. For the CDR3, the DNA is TGTGCCAGCATCTTACAACGGACAGGGGTTGAGCAGTTCTTC.

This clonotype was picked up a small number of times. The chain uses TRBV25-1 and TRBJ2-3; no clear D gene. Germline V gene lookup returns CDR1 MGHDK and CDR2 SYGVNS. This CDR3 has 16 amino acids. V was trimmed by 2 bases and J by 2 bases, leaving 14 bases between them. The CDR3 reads CASSEGTIRYTDTQYF. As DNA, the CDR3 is TGTGCCAGCAGTGAAGGCACCATAAGATACACAGATACGCAGTATTTT.